This TCR beta chain appears in the sequencing data of a study of blood T cell repertoires in COVID-19 (dated by TCRdb to 2018 to 2021). Broadly, across the study: The collaborator samples originated in the United States, Italy and Spain and spanned the acute and convalescent phases of COVID-19. The prospective study material was composed of cDNA or gDNA derived from T cells, B-cell-depleted T cells, or PBMCs. Where available, HLA class I and class II types were taken from metadata supplied by the sample provider and were not determined by assay-based typing. A de-identified subject ID, COVID-19 status, age in years and sex were almost always included in the sample metadata. The repertoires were released in a freely available public database meant as a resource for research on the immune response to SARS-CoV-2. The samples were drawn from two sources: the first 160 participants of the ongoing ImmuneRACE study, and 1,000 to 1,500 subjects contributed by 6 global collaborators. Subjects who had been exposed to COVID-19, were actively infected with it, or had recovered from it provided the deeply sampled blood TCRbeta repertoires that made up the dataset.

Based on the germline V gene, the CDR1 and CDR2 sequences are MNHNS and SASEGT. Trimming takes 2 bases from V and 8 bases from J, and the germline ends sit 15 bases apart. The CDR3 sequence holds 15 residues, the cysteine and phenylalanine included. Only CDR3 DNA is held: 45 bases, read in frame from base 1. The paper's findings and limits, for the study overall: The amount of clinical and demographic metadata varied by source and participant and was provided uncurated.

In the prospective study, participants were roughly 18 to 100 years old, resided in approximately 25 geographic areas of the United States, and were enrolled through a virtual design. Cohort assignment in the prospective study relied on participant-reported clinical history from a screening survey and a study questionnaire. Exposed participants had been in contact, within 2 weeks of entering the study, with a person who had a PCR-confirmed or clinician-diagnosed case of COVID-19. Mobile phlebotomists in the prospective study collected whole blood, serum and a nasopharyngeal or oropharyngeal swab from every participant. Additional blood draws and questionnaires over an approximately two-month period could optionally be provided by prospective study participants. Before DNA extraction, blood samples from the prospective study were shipped at room temperature or frozen. Worth noting for this clone: The antigen it recognizes is unknown. Per-nucleotide qualities are absent, and no much larger clonotype sits a single base away.

TCRbeta CDR3 regions were amplified from genomic DNA using the immunoSEQ Assay, a bias-controlled multiplex PCR. Under the source paper's analysis protocol: Within the assay, amplification of reference gene primers was used to estimate how many nucleated cells each sample contained. To quantify the absolute abundance of each unique TCRbeta CDR3 rearrangement, sequence reads were collapsed and filtered. Productive Simpson clonality was computed per sample as the square root of Simpson's diversity index over productive rearrangements. TCRdb holds this immuneACCESS table with in-frame rearrangements only. Some clones are missing; in checked studies, unresolved V genes explain under half, and the rest has no known cause. For V, J and clone size, that table is used; D and trimming come from the DNA. Present in this sample are over 200,000 clones, approximately 89% of which were seen just once. The biggest ten clones account for 3% to 4% of the sample.

Material for sequencing was PBMCs or T cells enriched from blood (not recorded which). The chain uses TRBV6-1 and TRBJ1-4; confidence is insufficient to name the D gene. The receptor was derived from a woman aged 25-40 years who had been exposed to COVID-19. The DNA reads TGTGCCAGCAGTGAAAGCCTGGGCCCATCAGAAAAACTGTTTTTT. It specifies CASSESLGPSEKLFF.